Sequencing of this TCR beta chain was carried out in a study of blood T cells in healthy people across ages. A second roughly 6 to 11 cycle PCR used barcoded and J-beta primers. With 12 random nucleotides, a template-switch adaptor tagged each individual cDNA molecule. TCRdb ran MiXCR on the 5' RACE reads and lists one entry per CDR3 protein. This sample has some 700,000 distinct CDR3 sequences, with about a fifth found just once. The CDR3 is 11 amino acids. Germline CDR1 SQVTM, CDR2 ANQGSEA. Trimming cost V 1 base and J 8 bases, with 8 bases left between them. Ten or more counts support this clonotype.

The receptor's source is a man aged 70 or older in good health. Specimen: blood. The chain recombines TRBV29-1 with TRBJ1-2; D is uncertain. The CDR3 loop reads CSVEGGFGYTF. The CDR3 region has the DNA TGCAGCGTTGAAGGTGGGTTCGGCTACACCTTC. Using reference TRBV29-1 and TRBJ1-2 for the parts outside the CDR3, the full variable domain is SAVISQKPSRDICQRGTSLTIQCQVDSQVTMMFWYRQQPGQSLTLIATANQGSEATYESGFVIDKFPISRPNLTFSTLTVSNMSPEDSSIYLCSVEGGFGYTFGSGTRLTVV.